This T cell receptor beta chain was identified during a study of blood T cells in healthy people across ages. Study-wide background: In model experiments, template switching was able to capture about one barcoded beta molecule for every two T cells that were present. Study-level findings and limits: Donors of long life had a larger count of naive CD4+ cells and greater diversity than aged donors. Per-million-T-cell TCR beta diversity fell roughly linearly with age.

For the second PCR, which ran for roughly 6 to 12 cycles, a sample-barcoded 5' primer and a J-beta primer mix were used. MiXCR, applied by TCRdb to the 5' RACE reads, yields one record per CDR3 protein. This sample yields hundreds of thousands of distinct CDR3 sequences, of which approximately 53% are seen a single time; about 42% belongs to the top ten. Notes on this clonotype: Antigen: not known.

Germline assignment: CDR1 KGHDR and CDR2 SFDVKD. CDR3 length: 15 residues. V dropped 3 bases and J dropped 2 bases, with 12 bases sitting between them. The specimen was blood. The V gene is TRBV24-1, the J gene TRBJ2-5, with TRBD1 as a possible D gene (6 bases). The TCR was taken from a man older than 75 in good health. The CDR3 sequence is CATSDPRTEQETQYF. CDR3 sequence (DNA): TGTGCCACCAGTGATCCGAGGACAGAGCAAGAGACCCAGTACTTC.